The subject of this entry is one T cell receptor beta chain. The antigen is unknown. Time point reported: week 11, during vaccination. With topical imiquimod, each dose of the vaccine consisted of 300 ug of mutant IDH1 20-mer peptide. TCRdb's table, derived via immunoSEQ multiplex PCR, lists solely in-frame clones and lacks some. The repertoire holds about 25,000 clones, with just over 70% as singletons. CDR1 is MRHNA, CDR2 SNTAGT, per germline. V lost 9 bases, J lost 0 bases, and 15 bases lay in between. This CDR3 is 14 amino acids long. The data originate from a study of a mutant IDH1 vaccine in newly diagnosed glioma.

This chain connects TRBV6-4 to TRBJ2-7; D possibly corresponds to TRBD2 (5 bases). This sequence originates from a man in his late teens or twenties with glioma. Some clones in this sample may be carry-over from other donors' samples. This sample comprised peripheral blood mononuclear cells (PBMCs), obtained from a glioma patient whose treatment included an IDH1 peptide vaccine. The CDR3 DNA is TGTGCCAGTAGCTTGAGCGGATCCTCCTACGAGCAGTACTTC. Translated, it gives CASSLSGSSYEQYF.